The present entry profiles one TCR beta chain with its context. A multiplex PCR was run with 60 Vbeta primers and 13 Jbeta primers. Profiled with immunoSEQ multiplex PCR; TCRdb holds only in-frame clones, not every one. This sample has some 130,000 clones; 78% occur once, and the top ten carry approximately 1.5%. Germline V gene lookup returns CDR1 MNHEY and CDR2 SVGAGI. The CDR3 length is 16 residues. V gave up 0 bases and J gave up 0 bases; unmatched junction bases: 2. This record belongs to a study of cytomegalovirus exposure and HLA in healthy donors. The chain couples TRBV6-5 to TRBJ2-3; 8 bases map to TRBD1. The receptor's source is a female donor in good health and CMV-seronegative. Sequenced sample: PBMCs. The CDR3: CASSYSRTGSTDTQYF. The CDR3 DNA sequence: TGTGCCAGCAGTTACTCCCGGACAGGGAGCACAGATACGCAGTATTTT.